One sample yielded the 17 T cell receptor beta chains listed below, sequenced in a study of CD4+ T cells in melanoma. Here immunoSEQ multiplex PCR was the method, and the copy in TCRdb shows in-frame clones only, minus some. Of around 15,000 clones listed, approximately 62% are singletons. The sequenced material came from cells from a culture (not recorded whether cultured in vitro). The receptors shown here come from a human donor with melanoma.

This sequence joins TRBV9 and TRBJ2-7, with 10 bases aligning to TRBD1. This CDR3 is built from 14 residues. The V gene's germline CDR1 is SGDLS and CDR2 YYNGEE. J was trimmed by 7 bases and V by 6 bases; bases with no gene match: 10. In DNA, the CDR3 is TGTGCCAGCACGGGGACAGGGGCTTCTACTGAGCAGTACTTC. Protein product: CASTGTGASTEQYF. Based on the CDR3 plus reference TRBV9 and TRBJ2-7, the full variable domain is DSGVTQTPKHLITATGQRVTLRCSPRSGDLSVYWYQQSLDQGLQFLIQYYNGEERAKGNILERFSAQQFPDLHSELNLSSLELGDSALYFCASTGTGASTEQYFGPGTRLTVT.

In its sample, this clone was seen once. The chain combines TRBV19 with TRBJ1-1; D not resolved. V was pared by 5 bases and J by 3 bases, with 10 bases between. Germline V lookup: CDR1 LNHDA, CDR2 SQIVND (reference sequence). The CDR3 extends over 13 amino acids. In DNA, the CDR3 is TGTGCCAGTAGTGACCGGGGTGACACTGAAGCTTTCTTT. Its translation: CASSDRGDTEAFF.

The count of this clone is one. The V and J genes are TRBV6-5 and TRBJ2-5; D may be TRBD2 (7 bases). The CDR3 is 12 residues long. V dropped 7 bases and J dropped 4 bases, with 10 bases sitting between them. Germline V lookup: CDR1 MNHEY, CDR2 SVGAGI. The CDR3 loop reads CASNGGAETQYF. The CDR3 DNA reads as TGTGCCAGCAATGGGGGGGCAGAGACCCAGTACTTC.

There are a few counts of this clone. This chain connects TRBV9 to TRBJ1-1; D not certain. There are 14 residues in the CDR3. The V end was cut by 4 bases, the J end by 2 bases, with 12 bases between. Germline V gene data show CDR1 as SGDLS and CDR2 as YYNGEE. The chain's CDR3 is CASSLDTRNTEAFF. For the CDR3, the DNA is TGTGCCAGCAGCTTAGACACAAGAAACACTGAAGCTTTCTTT. Full variable domain (outside the CDR3, taken from reference TRBV9 and TRBJ1-1): DSGVTQTPKHLITATGQRVTLRCSPRSGDLSVYWYQQSLDQGLQFLIQYYNGEERAKGNILERFSAQQFPDLHSELNLSSLELGDSALYFCASSLDTRNTEAFFGQGTRLTVV.

This clone has a single count. The CDR3 region has the DNA TGTGCCAGCAGCTTAGGTCGGGACAGGGGGAACGGGCAGTTCTTC. This encodes CASSLGRDRGNGQFF. The chain combines TRBV7-9 with TRBJ2-1; 11 nucleotides align to TRBD1. The V and J ends lost 1 base and 12 bases, in that order; junction bases with no gene match: 8. Germline loops: CDR1 SEHNR, CDR2 FQNEAQ (reference sequence). The CDR3 runs 15 residues. Full variable domain (missing parts from reference TRBV7-9 and TRBJ2-1): DTGVSQNPRHKITKRGQNVTFRCDPISEHNRLYWYRQTLGQGPEFLTYFQNEAQLEKSRLLSDRFSAERPKGSFSTLEIQRTEQGDSAMYLCASSLGRDRGNGQFFGPGTRLTVL.

This sequence joins TRBV6-1 and TRBJ2-3; 7 bases fit TRBD2. Germline V gene lookup returns CDR1 MNHNS and CDR2 SASEGT. This CDR3 region has 14 residues. V dropped 5 bases and J dropped 1; count of bases not matched to a gene: 3. CDR3 coding DNA: TGTGCCAGCAGTCGTACTAGCGGCACAGATACGCAGTATTTT. It yields the protein CASSRTSGTDTQYF.

This rearrangement joins TRBV7-9 to TRBJ1-2, with TRBD1 matching over 9 bases. The CDR3 loop spans 15 amino acids. The V gene end was trimmed by 5 bases and the J gene end by 2 bases; junction bases not matched to a gene: 6. Germline V gene lookup returns CDR1 SEHNR and CDR2 FQNEAQ (reference sequence). The CDR3 nucleotides read TGTGCCAGCAGCCTCTCCGGGACAGGGAACTATGGCTACACCTTC. It is translated as CASSLSGTGNYGYTF.

This chain connects TRBV27 to TRBJ1-2; maybe TRBD1 (6 bases). This CDR3 spans 13 amino acids. Trimming pared 5 bases from V and 0 bases from J, leaving 7 bases between. Germline V gene data show CDR1 as MNHEY and CDR2 as SMNVEV (reference sequence). The CDR3 region is CASSRTANYGYTF. CDR3 coding DNA: TGTGCCAGCAGTAGGACAGCTAACTATGGCTACACCTTC.

This clone was picked up a small number of times. The chain carries TRBV5-1 and TRBJ1-1; tentative D call: TRBD1 (6 bases). The CDR3 is 14 amino acids. CDR1 SGHRS and CDR2 YFSETQ come from the germline V gene. V shed 0 bases and J shed 2 bases, with 8 bases lying between them. For the CDR3, the DNA is TGCGCCAGCAGCTTGGAGACAGGCAACACTGAAGCTTTCTTT. Protein: CASSLETGNTEAFF.

The chain employs TRBV19 and TRBJ1-4, with a tentative D call TRBD1 (5 bases). CDR1 is LNHDA and CDR2 is SQIVND in the germline V gene (reference sequence). The CDR3 contains 12 residues. Deletions cut 4 bases from V and 7 bases from J, with 7 bases between. The CDR3 bases are TGTGCCAGTAGTAGGAGGGGTGAAAAACTGTTTTTT. This codes for CASSRRGEKLFF.

The chain recombines TRBV19 with TRBJ2-7; D not resolved. Germline CDR1 is LNHDA and CDR2 is SQIVND (reference sequence). V lost 5 bases and J lost 9, with 23 bases in between. The CDR3 has 15 residues. CDR3 in DNA: TGTGCCAGTAGTCCCGTTCTCTCTAGGAAGTATGGGCAGTACTTC. It translates to CASSPVLSRKYGQYF.

The gene calls are TRBV11-2 and TRBJ1-1; D is possibly TRBD1 (5 bases). The CDR3 loop spans 17 amino acids. The V gene lost 2 bases and the J gene lost 1 base, with 17 bases spanning the gap. Germline V lookup: CDR1 SGHAT, CDR2 FQNNGV. CDR3 protein: CASSLILRGKGNTEAFF. DNA for the CDR3: TGTGCCAGCAGCTTAATTTTGAGGGGTAAGGGGAACACTGAAGCTTTCTTT.

The chain employs TRBV28 and TRBJ1-4; maybe TRBD1 (6 bases). Trimming shortened V by 5 bases and J by 8 bases, and 12 bases separated the two germline ends. Germline CDR1 reads MDHEN; CDR2 reads SYDVKM. The CDR3 extends over 13 amino acids. CDR3 in DNA: TGTGCCAGCAGTACCCGGGGGGGCGAAAAACTGTTTTTT. Translation gives CASSTRGGEKLFF.

In this sample, this clone turned up a few times. The chain combines TRBV9 with TRBJ1-1, with TRBD1 identical over 9 bases. Germline CDR1 reads SGDLS; CDR2 reads YYNGEE. The trim removed 0 bases at V and 7 bases at J, leaving 4 bases unmatched. The CDR3 is made up of 14 amino acids. CDR3 region: CASSVEGQGFEAFF. CDR3 DNA: TGTGCCAGCAGCGTAGAGGGACAGGGTTTTGAAGCTTTCTTT.

The chain recombines TRBV6-6 with TRBJ2-7; a possible D gene is TRBD1 (6 bases). The V gene's germline CDR1 is MNHNY and CDR2 SVGAGI (reference sequence). The CDR3 loop spans 14 amino acids. V was trimmed by 2 bases and J by 6 bases, leaving 14 bases between them. The CDR3 DNA reads as TGTGCCAGCAGTTACGGATCGGGGACATCCGAGCAGTACTTC. Translated: CASSYGSGTSEQYF.

The V gene is TRBV2, the J gene TRBJ2-1; D gene unclear. Germline CDR1 reads SNHLY; CDR2 reads FYNNEI. The CDR3 has 11 amino acids. V lost 7 bases to trimming and J lost 4 bases, with 5 bases between them. CDR3 residues: CASTRYNEQFF. The CDR3 DNA is TGTGCCAGCACCCGTTACAATGAGCAGTTCTTC. The whole variable domain, filled in from reference TRBV2 and TRBJ2-1, reads EPEVTQTPSHQVTQMGQEVILRCVPISNHLYFYWYRQILGQKVEFLVSFYNNEISEKSEIFDDQFSVERPDGSNFTLKIRSTKLEDSAMYFCASTRYNEQFFGPGTRLTVL.

The chain is built from TRBV5-1 and TRBJ2-5; TRBD1 matches 7 bases. This CDR3 has 16 amino acids. Looked up from germline, CDR1 is SGHRS and CDR2 is YFSETQ. After removal of 4 bases from V and 2 bases from J, the junction contained 11 bases not matched to a gene. The DNA of the CDR3 is TGCGCCAGCAGCAGCTATACTCCGGGACAGCAAGAGACCCAGTACTTC. Translating it yields CASSSYTPGQQETQYF.